These T cell receptor beta chains were read from a single sample in a study of shared clonotypes between healthy human individuals. Clones were sequenced by immunoSEQ multiplex PCR, and TCRdb holds only the in-frame ones, with some missing. The sample shows roughly 1,500,000 clones, approximately 98.5% of them seen only once. Sequenced input: naive CD4+ T cells sorted from blood. These receptors were collected from a man younger than 40 in good health. The CDR3 runs from the conserved cysteine through the conserved F or W. The D gene is left open where the match is weak. Part of the rows lack a size; the others show once, few, many or a class for expanded clones.

cdr3_aa: CASSLFFRGTSYNEQFF; v_call: TRBV27; clone_size: NA; d_call: NA
cdr3_aa: CASSHTGMGAPGANVLTF; v_call: TRBV27; clone_size: NA; d_call: NA
cdr3_aa: CASSFGNTIYF; v_call: TRBV7-2; clone_size: NA; d_call: NA
cdr3_aa: CASSLVGWGLETQYF; v_call: TRBV27; clone_size: NA; d_call: NA
cdr3_aa: CASSGGRESSYEQYF; v_call: TRBV6-4; clone_size: NA; d_call: NA
cdr3_aa: CASSTPGGTDTQYF; v_call: TRBV7-2; clone_size: NA; d_call: NA
cdr3_aa: CASSLPLAGGPQDTQYF; v_call: TRBV5-1; clone_size: NA; d_call: TRBD2
cdr3_aa: CASSLSGSTNEKLFF; v_call: TRBV7-3; clone_size: NA; d_call: NA
cdr3_aa: CASSVGGSETQYF; v_call: TRBV9; clone_size: NA; d_call: NA
cdr3_aa: CASSPGGPETQYF; v_call: TRBV7-9; clone_size: NA; d_call: NA
cdr3_aa: CASSSPSGLNTGELFF; v_call: TRBV28; clone_size: NA; d_call: TRBD2
cdr3_aa: CASSGRTGDYNEQFF; v_call: TRBV9; clone_size: NA; d_call: TRBD1
cdr3_aa: CASSLGGGYEQYF; v_call: TRBV11-3; clone_size: NA; d_call: NA
cdr3_aa: CASSLGRAGTGELFF; v_call: TRBV5-6; clone_size: NA; d_call: NA
cdr3_aa: CASSSRGLAGVKETQYF; v_call: TRBV18; clone_size: NA; d_call: TRBD2
cdr3_aa: CASSWDWKNIQYF; v_call: TRBV7-2; clone_size: once; d_call: NA
cdr3_aa: CASSAGRLNEQFF; v_call: TRBV11-2; clone_size: NA; d_call: NA
cdr3_aa: CASSETRLGTEAFF; v_call: TRBV10-1; clone_size: NA; d_call: NA
cdr3_aa: CASNPGGAYYGYTF; v_call: TRBV10-2; clone_size: NA; d_call: TRBD1
cdr3_aa: CASSPLVGIQFF; v_call: TRBV28; clone_size: NA; d_call: NA
cdr3_aa: CASSLEGSGEQFF; v_call: TRBV2; clone_size: NA; d_call: NA
cdr3_aa: CASSESAGARSAEAFF; v_call: TRBV10-1; clone_size: NA; d_call: NA
cdr3_aa: CASILRREAFF; v_call: TRBV19; clone_size: NA; d_call: NA
cdr3_aa: CASSESGAPSTQYF; v_call: TRBV7-9; clone_size: NA; d_call: NA
cdr3_aa: CASSSPGYEQYF; v_call: TRBV7-9; clone_size: NA; d_call: NA
cdr3_aa: CASSLNGQNEQFF; v_call: TRBV7-7; clone_size: NA; d_call: NA
cdr3_aa: CASSPHTGGSQPQHF; v_call: TRBV28; clone_size: once; d_call: NA
cdr3_aa: CASSPGRGDTGELFF; v_call: TRBV18; clone_size: NA; d_call: NA
cdr3_aa: CASSLALRADLGTQYF; v_call: TRBV5-5; clone_size: NA; d_call: NA
cdr3_aa: CASSVAGGLNTEAFF; v_call: TRBV9; clone_size: NA; d_call: NA
cdr3_aa: CATSGTYGIQYF; v_call: TRBV15; clone_size: NA; d_call: NA
cdr3_aa: CSVNRGQGSYEQYF; v_call: TRBV29-1; clone_size: NA; d_call: TRBD1
cdr3_aa: CASSPQGLGETQYF; v_call: TRBV18; clone_size: NA; d_call: NA